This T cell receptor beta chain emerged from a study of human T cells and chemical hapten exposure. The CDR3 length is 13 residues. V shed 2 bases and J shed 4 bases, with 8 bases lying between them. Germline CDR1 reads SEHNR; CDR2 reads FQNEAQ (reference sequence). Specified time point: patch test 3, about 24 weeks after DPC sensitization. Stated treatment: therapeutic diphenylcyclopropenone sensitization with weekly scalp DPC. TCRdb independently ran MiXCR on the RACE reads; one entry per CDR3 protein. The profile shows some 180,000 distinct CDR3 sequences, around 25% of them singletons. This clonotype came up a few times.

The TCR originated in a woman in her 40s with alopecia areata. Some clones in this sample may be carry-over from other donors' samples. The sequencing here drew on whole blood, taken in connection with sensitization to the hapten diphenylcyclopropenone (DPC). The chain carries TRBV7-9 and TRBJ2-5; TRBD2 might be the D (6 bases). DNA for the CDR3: TGTGCCAGCAGCTTACGGGGAGGAGAGACCCAGTACTTC. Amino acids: CASSLRGGETQYF.